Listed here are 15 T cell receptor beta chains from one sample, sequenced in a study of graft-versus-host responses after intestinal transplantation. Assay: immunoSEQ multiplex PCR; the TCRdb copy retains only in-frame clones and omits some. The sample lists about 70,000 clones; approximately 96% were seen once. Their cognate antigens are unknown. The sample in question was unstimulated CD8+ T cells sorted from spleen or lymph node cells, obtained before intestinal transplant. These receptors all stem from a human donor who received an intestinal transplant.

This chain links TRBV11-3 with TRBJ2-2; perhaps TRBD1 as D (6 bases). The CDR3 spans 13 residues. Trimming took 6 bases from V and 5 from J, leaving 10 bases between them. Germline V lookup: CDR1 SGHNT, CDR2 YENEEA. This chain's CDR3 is CASRFTGTGELFF. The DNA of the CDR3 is TGTGCCAGCAGATTTACAGGGACCGGGGAGCTGTTTTTT.

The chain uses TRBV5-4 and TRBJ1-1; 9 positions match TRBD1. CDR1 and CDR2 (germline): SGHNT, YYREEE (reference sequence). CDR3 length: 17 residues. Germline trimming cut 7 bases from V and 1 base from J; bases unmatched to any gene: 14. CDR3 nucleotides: TGTGCCAGCCGTTCCTCGCCCGGGACAGGGCCGAACACTGAAGCTTTCTTT. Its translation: CASRSSPGTGPNTEAFF.

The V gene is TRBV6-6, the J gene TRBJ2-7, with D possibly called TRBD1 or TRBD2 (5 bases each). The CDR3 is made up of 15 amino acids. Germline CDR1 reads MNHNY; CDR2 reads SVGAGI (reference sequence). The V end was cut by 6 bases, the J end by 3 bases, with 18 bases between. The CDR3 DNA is TGTGCCAGCAGCCACCTCTGGGACGGAAACTACGAGCAGTACTTC. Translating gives CASSHLWDGNYEQYF.

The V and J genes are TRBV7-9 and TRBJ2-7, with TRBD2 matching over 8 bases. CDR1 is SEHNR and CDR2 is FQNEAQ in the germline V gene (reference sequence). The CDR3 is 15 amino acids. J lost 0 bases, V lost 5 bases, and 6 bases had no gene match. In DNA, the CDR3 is TGTGCCAGCAGCATAACTAGCGGCACCTCCTACGAGCAGTACTTC. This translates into CASSITSGTSYEQYF.

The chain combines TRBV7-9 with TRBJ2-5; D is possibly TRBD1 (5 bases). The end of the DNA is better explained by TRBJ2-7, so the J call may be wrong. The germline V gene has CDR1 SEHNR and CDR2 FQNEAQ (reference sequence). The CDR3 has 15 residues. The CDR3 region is CASSLDGQGSYEQYF. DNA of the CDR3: TGTGCCAGCAGCTTAGATGGGCAGGGCTCATACGAGCAGTACTTC.

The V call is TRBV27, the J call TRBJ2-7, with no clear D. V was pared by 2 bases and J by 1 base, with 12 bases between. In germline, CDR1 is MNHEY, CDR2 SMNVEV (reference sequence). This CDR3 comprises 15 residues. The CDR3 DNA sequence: TGTGCCAGCAGTTTAAGTAACGGCGCGTCCTACGAGCAGTACTTC. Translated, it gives CASSLSNGASYEQYF.

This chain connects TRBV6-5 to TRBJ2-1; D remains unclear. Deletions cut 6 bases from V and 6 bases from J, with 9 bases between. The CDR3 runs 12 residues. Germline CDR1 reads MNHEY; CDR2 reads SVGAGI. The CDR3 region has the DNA TGTGCCAGCAGCTTACCCTCCAATGAGCAGTTCTTC. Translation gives CASSLPSNEQFF.

CDR3 protein: CASSLLGQPQHF. In nucleotides, the CDR3 is TGTGCCAGCAGTTTATTGGGTCAGCCCCAGCATTTT. V usage is TRBV27 and J usage is TRBJ1-5; D gene uncertain. Germline lookup yields CDR1 MNHEY and CDR2 SMNVEV (reference sequence). V dropped 1 base and J dropped 6 bases, with 4 bases sitting between them. This CDR3 has 12 amino acids.

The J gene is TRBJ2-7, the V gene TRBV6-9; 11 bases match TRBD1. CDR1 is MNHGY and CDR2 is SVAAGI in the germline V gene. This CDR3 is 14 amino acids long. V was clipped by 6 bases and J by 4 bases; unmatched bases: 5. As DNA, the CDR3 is TGTGCCAGCAGGGAAGGGACAGGGGGGTACGAGCAGTACTTC. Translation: CASREGTGGYEQYF.

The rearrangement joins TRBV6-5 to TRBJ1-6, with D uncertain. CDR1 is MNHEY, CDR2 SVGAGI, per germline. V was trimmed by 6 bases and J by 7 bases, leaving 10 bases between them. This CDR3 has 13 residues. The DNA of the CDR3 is TGTGCCAGCAGCGCACTTGAGAATTCACCCCTCCACTTT. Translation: CASSALENSPLHF.

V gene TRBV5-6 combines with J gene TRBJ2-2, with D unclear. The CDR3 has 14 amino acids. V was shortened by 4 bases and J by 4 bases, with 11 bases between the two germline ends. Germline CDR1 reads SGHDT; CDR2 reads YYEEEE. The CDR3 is CASSPGPITGELFF. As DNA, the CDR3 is TGTGCCAGCAGCCCAGGACCGATCACCGGGGAGCTGTTTTTT.

In nucleotides, the CDR3 is TGTGCCAGCATCCATTCGCACCTGAACACTGAAGCTTTCTTT. It codes for CASIHSHLNTEAFF. The chain recombines TRBV28 with TRBJ1-1; no firm D call. The CDR3 extends over 14 amino acids. Trimming shortened V by 7 bases and J by 0 bases, and 12 bases separated the two germline ends. CDR1 is MDHEN and CDR2 is SYDVKM in the germline V gene. Combining the CDR3 with reference TRBV28 and TRBJ1-1 gives the whole variable domain DVKVTQSSRYLVKRTGEKVFLECVQDMDHENMFWYRQDPGLGLRLIYFSYDVKMKEKGDIPEGYSVSREKKERFSLILESASTNQTSMYLCASIHSHLNTEAFFGQGTRLTVV.

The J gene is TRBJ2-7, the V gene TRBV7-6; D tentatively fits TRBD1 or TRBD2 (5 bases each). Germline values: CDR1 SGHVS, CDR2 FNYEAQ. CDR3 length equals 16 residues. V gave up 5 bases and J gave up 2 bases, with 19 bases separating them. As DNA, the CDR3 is TGTGCCAGCAGCCCCATTTGGGCAGGGAGAACCTACGAGCAGTACTTC. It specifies CASSPIWAGRTYEQYF.

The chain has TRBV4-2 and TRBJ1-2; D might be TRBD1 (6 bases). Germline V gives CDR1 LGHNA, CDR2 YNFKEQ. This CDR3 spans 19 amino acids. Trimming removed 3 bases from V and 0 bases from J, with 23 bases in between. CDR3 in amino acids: CASSHKSGSGDFPNYGYTF. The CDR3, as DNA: TGTGCCAGCAGCCACAAAAGTGGGTCAGGGGATTTTCCTAACTATGGCTACACCTTC.

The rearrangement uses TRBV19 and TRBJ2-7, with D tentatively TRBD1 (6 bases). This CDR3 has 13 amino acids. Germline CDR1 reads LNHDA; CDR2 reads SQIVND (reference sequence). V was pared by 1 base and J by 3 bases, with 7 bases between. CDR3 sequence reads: CASSIGQDYEQYF. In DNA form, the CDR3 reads TGTGCCAGTAGTATAGGACAGGACTACGAGCAGTACTTC.